The subject of this entry is one T cell receptor (beta chain). There is no known antigen for this receptor. Base qualities are not at hand, and no much larger clone is one base apart. cDNA was synthesized by template-switch 5'RACE using a primer carrying a 10-nucleotide random unique molecular identifier by which each TCR transcript was tagged. Every sequencing run covered 15-18 subjects and yielded more than 170 million TCR-beta sequences. Total RNA was extracted with the RNeasy kit. TCR-beta VDJ regions were amplified with primers for the TCR constant region and the 5'RACE anchor, using the KAPA Real-time Library Amplification kit. Sample indexes and Illumina adaptors were added in a first PCR, and a second PCR then increased library yield. After Ampure bead purification, the TCR product of roughly 650 bp was size-selected on a 2% E-gel SizeSelection system. Before pooling, library quality was checked on a Bioanalyzer, concentration was measured with Qubit, and libraries were quantified with the Kapa Library Quantification kit. Libraries were sequenced paired-end 2 x 150 bp on an Illumina HiSeq 2500. To increase sequence diversity, about 25-31% phiX was spiked into each library pool. In the paper's pipeline: The UMI-based MiGEC pipeline processed quality-filtered reads and removed over 80% of raw TCR sequences during error correction. IMGT germline references were used for aligning VDJ genes, and each clonotype was defined as a unique CDR3 amino acid sequence together with its V-J genes. Clonal expansion, Shannon diversity and CDR3 relatedness were evaluated with VDJtools (CalcPairwiseDistances, ClusterSamples), while phylogenetic trees were built in CLCbio workbench. Expanded clones were defined as having at least 8 unique UMIs, based on coefficient-of-variation modelling across technical triplicates. TCRdb redid the processing of the public reads, applying fastp at Q25 and MiXCR, and retained in-frame beta chains. A single entry per CDR3 protein holds the most common genes and DNA from its merged rows. The authors' filters were not applied to this entry. This sample holds 50,000 to 65,000 distinct CDR3 sequences; around 4.7% were observed only once. The ten top clones hold less than 4% of the sample.

Unsorted PBMC libraries were generated from 2 million PBMCs stored in RNAlater at -80 °C until RNA extraction. Multiple sclerosis patients were enrolled in a US clinical protocol under which disease progression was evaluated by magnetic resonance imaging. Peripheral blood underwent Ficoll-Hypaque density gradient centrifugation to isolate PBMCs, which were then cryopreserved in liquid nitrogen. This sample was taken from a study of neurological immune-mediated disorders (dated 2019 in TCRdb). For the wider study: Among the approximately 35 multiple sclerosis patients, relapsing-remitting MS was present in about 31 and secondary progressive MS was present in 3. The study compared peripheral blood TCR-beta repertoires of HTLV-I-associated myelopathy (HAM/TSP) patients, multiple sclerosis patients and healthy controls using UMI-based sequencing. The cohort was made up of around 70 subjects, consisting of around 14 HAM/TSP patients, some 34 multiple sclerosis patients and about 20 healthy controls. The approximately 99 TCR-beta libraries included longitudinal samples, technical triplicates and paired sorted CD4+ and CD8+ T-cell subsets alongside PBMC samples.

What the authors observed across the whole study: In a phylogenetic analysis, the repertoires of 18 out of 34 MS patients fell into a single cluster of related CDR3 sequences, pointing to a possible signature at the repertoire level. No identical CDR3 amino acid sequences were shared among expanded clones across subjects, suggesting private TCR-beta repertoires in all groups. TCR clonal expansion was highest in HAM/TSP patients and lowest in MS patients, with MS patients falling below even healthy controls. No clinical or MRI features were associated with the MS cluster, and the authors said that larger cohorts are needed.

CDR1 and CDR2, looked up from the germline V gene, are SGHRS and YFSETQ. From cysteine to phenylalanine, the CDR3 is 14 amino acids long. The retained sequence is limited to the CDR3, 42 bases, with the frame set at the first base. Relative to germline, V is 0 bases shorter and J is 5 bases shorter, with 11 bases between their ends. The TCR originated in a woman between 50 and 59 years old with multiple sclerosis. The chain joins TRBV5-1 to TRBJ1-1; the D gene remains uncertain. Sequencing was carried out using PBMCs. This receptor has the CDR3 CASSLVSKLTEAFF. The bases read TGCGCCAGCAGCTTGGTGTCAAAACTGACTGAAGCTTTCTTT.